The 3 T cell receptor beta chains reported below all come from one sample, sequenced in a study of T cells expressing NK-cell markers. No DNA is given; TCRdb re-called the 5' RACE reads and lists each CDR3 protein once. Its listing shows a few hundred thousand distinct CDR3 sequences. Specimen: blood T cells: a sorted CD56 or NKG2C T cell subset, CD4+ or CD8+ T cells, or bulk PBMC T cells (not recorded which). The receptors derive from a man aged 18-70 years in good health.

CDR3 residues: CASSKGGASNTGELFF. This chain joins TRBV28 and TRBJ2-2; TCRdb lists TRBD1, though no DNA is available to test this call. Germline values: CDR1 MDHEN, CDR2 SYDVKM. CDR3 length: 16 residues.

This rearrangement joins TRBV7-7 to TRBJ2-5; TCRdb's D gene call, TRBD1, goes unchecked for lack of DNA. The germline V gene encodes CDR1 SSHAT and CDR2 FNYEAQ (reference sequence). This CDR3 is built from 15 residues. The CDR3 loop is CASSLVPTPGETQYF.

V usage is TRBV6-5 and J usage is TRBJ2-3; there is no DNA to check the TCRdb D call of TRBD1. The CDR3 is 17 residues long. Germline V gives CDR1 MNHEY, CDR2 SVGAGI. The CDR3 region is CASSPWGGQGGTDTQYF.